This T cell receptor (beta chain) originates from a study of T cell changes during pregnancy in multiple sclerosis (dated by TCRdb to between 2017 and 2020). About the study as a whole: Changes in the T cell repertoire over the course of pregnancy were examined in this study in women with multiple sclerosis.

Compared with germline, V lacks 6 bases and J lacks 2 bases; bases without a gene match: 5. According to the germline V gene, CDR1 reads MNHEY and CDR2 reads SVGAGI. The CDR3 contains 14 residues, cysteine and phenylalanine counted. Only the CDR3 part of the read is kept: 42 bases, read in frame from the first base. Receptors were amplified or captured by the immunoSEQ multiplex PCR assay. TCRdb holds this immuneACCESS table with in-frame rearrangements only. Some clones are missing; in checked studies, unresolved V genes explain under half, and the rest has no known cause. The sample data list approximately 50,000 clones, and around nine tenths of these were observed just once. Roughly 0.4% of the sample goes to the ten largest clones. As for this clone: What this receptor recognizes is not known. Base qualities are not provided; no much larger clone lies one nucleotide away.

The sequencing used CD4+ T cells from peripheral blood mononuclear cells, collected after pregnancy. The receptor was isolated from a female donor with multiple sclerosis, enrolled in a pregnancy study. The V and J genes are TRBV6-5 and TRBJ1-2; 8 bases in between match TRBD1. The DNA sequence is TGTGCCAGCAGAAGACACAGGGGGAACTATGGCTACACCTTC. This sequence encodes CASRRHRGNYGYTF.